The 22 T cell receptor beta chains reported below all come from one sample, sequenced in a study of blood T cell repertoires in COVID-19. Using immunoSEQ multiplex PCR, the repertoire was profiled, and TCRdb retains in-frame clones only, with some absent. The profile covers around 700,000 clones, with 85% to 90% appearing a single time and under 0.3% taken by the ten largest. The source material was peripheral blood. The origin of the receptors is a woman aged 18-29 years with acute or convalescent COVID-19.

The V gene is TRBV5-6, the J gene TRBJ1-4, with a weak D call TRBD1 (6 bases). Germline CDR1 SGHDT, CDR2 YYEEEE. The CDR3 is 14 amino acids. Trimming stripped 2 bases from V and 7 bases from J, with 12 bases between. The CDR3 DNA follows: TGTGCCAGCAGCTTACAGGGAGTTGGTGAAAAACTGTTTTTT. It encodes CASSLQGVGEKLFF.

The chain carries TRBV9 and TRBJ1-4; maybe TRBD1 (6 bases). CDR3 length: 15 residues. Germline V lookup: CDR1 SGDLS, CDR2 YYNGEE. Deletions cut 0 bases from V and 8 bases from J, with 14 bases between. For the CDR3, the DNA is TGTGCCAGCAGCGTAGGCCGGGGGGCGTTCGAAAAACTGTTTTTT. Protein sequence: CASSVGRGAFEKLFF.

CDR3 nucleotides: TGTGCCAGCAGCTTATTGGCGGGAGGCACCGGGGAGCTGTTTTTT. It translates to CASSLLAGGTGELFF. V usage is TRBV7-9 and J usage is TRBJ2-2; 8 positions match TRBD2. This CDR3 region has 15 residues. V shed 2 bases, J shed 4 bases, and the junction held 3 bases outside the gene matches. Looked up from germline, CDR1 is SEHNR and CDR2 is FQNEAQ (reference sequence).

The chain uses TRBV5-5 and TRBJ2-1; 8 bases fit TRBD1. Losses at the gene ends were 4 bases for V and 8 bases for J; bases not matched to a gene: 5. The germline V gene encodes CDR1 SGHKS and CDR2 YYEKEE (reference sequence). The CDR3 totals 13 residues. The CDR3 nucleotides are TGTGCCAGCAGCCTGTCGACAGGGGATGAGCAGTTCTTC. This codes for CASSLSTGDEQFF.

This clone was observed once. The chain employs TRBV6-5 and TRBJ1-2, with 7 bases identical to TRBD1. This CDR3 contains 13 residues. Unmatched junction bases numbered 5, after V lost 7 bases and J lost 3 bases. Germline CDR1 is MNHEY and CDR2 is SVGAGI. The CDR3 sequence: CASTRGVDYGYTF. The DNA for the CDR3 is TGTGCCAGCACCAGGGGGGTCGACTATGGCTACACCTTC.

The chain combines TRBV27 with TRBJ2-7, with D maybe TRBD1 (6 bases). With 1 base removed from V and 2 bases from J, the gap between germline ends came to 15 bases. Germline assignment: CDR1 MNHEY and CDR2 SMNVEV (reference sequence). The CDR3 has 16 amino acids. The CDR3 loop is CASSLYPTGPAYEQYF. The CDR3 DNA sequence: TGTGCCAGCAGTTTATATCCGACAGGTCCAGCCTACGAGCAGTACTTC.

The V gene is TRBV19, the J gene TRBJ2-5; 12 bases map to TRBD1. This CDR3 region has 16 residues. Germline V gives CDR1 LNHDA, CDR2 SQIVND (reference sequence). V shed 4 bases and J 5 bases; nucleotides not matched to a gene: 8. CDR3 loop: CASSKPGQGAGETQYF. CDR3 in DNA: TGTGCCAGTAGTAAACCGGGACAGGGGGCGGGGGAGACCCAGTACTTC.

The genes are TRBV6-4 and TRBJ1-2; 7 bases agree with TRBD1. Germline V gene data show CDR1 as MRHNA and CDR2 as SNTAGT. V shed 0 bases, J shed 8 bases, and the junction held 12 bases outside the gene matches. The CDR3 loop spans 16 amino acids. CDR3 loop: CASSDSPLTGLRGYTF. CDR3 nucleotide sequence: TGTGCCAGCAGTGACTCCCCCCTGACAGGGCTGCGGGGCTACACCTTC.

The rearrangement joins TRBV11-3 to TRBJ2-3, with unresolved D. The CDR3 spans 15 residues. Trimming cost V 5 bases and J 6 bases, with 18 bases left between them. Germline loops: CDR1 SGHNT, CDR2 YENEEA. CDR3 amino acids: CASSPRLGSFDTQYF. The CDR3 DNA follows: TGTGCCAGCAGCCCGCGGTTGGGTAGCTTCGATACGCAGTATTTT.

This chain's CDR3 is CASSMGLTGNTIYF. DNA of the CDR3: TGTGCCAGTAGTATGGGGCTGACTGGAAACACCATATATTTT. The chain recombines TRBV19 with TRBJ1-3, with TRBD1 as a possible D gene (5 bases). V lost 3 bases to trimming and J lost 2 bases, with 8 bases between them. Germline CDR1 reads LNHDA; CDR2 reads SQIVND (reference sequence). The CDR3 consists of 14 residues. Supplemented by reference TRBV19 and TRBJ1-3, the full variable domain reads DGGITQSPKYLFRKEGQNVTLSCEQNLNHDAMYWYRQDPGQGLRLIYYSQIVNDFQKGDIAEGYSVSREKKESFPLTVTSAQKNPTAFYLCASSMGLTGNTIYFGEGSWLTVV.

Only one count was recorded for this clone. The V gene is TRBV18, the J gene TRBJ2-7; 9 nucleotides align to TRBD1. Per the germline V gene, CDR1 is KGHSH and CDR2 is LQKENI. V gave up 4 bases and J gave up 7 bases; unmatched junction bases: 17. The CDR3 extends over 17 amino acids. The DNA for the CDR3 is TGTGCCAGCTCACTTCAAGCCCCCGGGACAGGGACAATGGAGCAGTACTTC. It translates to CASSLQAPGTGTMEQYF.

The gene calls are TRBV23-1 and TRBJ2-7; 9 bases align to TRBD1. TRBV23-1 is an ORF, and what it does is uncertain. Trimming at V came to 4 bases and at J to 2 bases, leaving 6 bases not matched to a gene. The CDR3 contains 15 residues. CDR3 coding DNA: TGCGCCAGCAGTCTTAGGACAGGGGTGCCCTACGAGCAGTACTTC. Translation gives CASSLRTGVPYEQYF.

This clone showed up just a few times. The chain joins TRBV18 to TRBJ1-1; the match to TRBD1 covers 9 bases. Germline loops: CDR1 KGHSH, CDR2 LQKENI. CDR3 length: 17 residues. After removal of 2 bases from V and 5 bases from J, the junction contained 12 bases not matched to a gene. CDR3 loop: CASSPFRDRVSRTEAFF. In DNA form, the CDR3 reads TGTGCCAGCTCACCATTCCGGGACAGGGTCTCTCGGACTGAAGCTTTCTTT.

This clone was observed a handful of times. This chain connects TRBV10-2 to TRBJ1-1; D is uncertain. This CDR3 spans 13 amino acids. Germline-derived CDR1 and CDR2 are WSHSY and SAAADI. With 11 bases removed from V and 2 bases from J, the gap between germline ends came to 15 bases. The CDR3 coding sequence is TGCGCCGTACGGGATGGGTTTAACACTGAAGCTTTCTTT. Translated: CAVRDGFNTEAFF.

The chain combines TRBV11-2 with TRBJ1-1; D remains ambiguous. V lost 4 bases and J lost 0, with 9 bases in between. CDR1 and CDR2 (germline): SGHAT, FQNNGV. This CDR3 has 14 residues. The CDR3 sequence: CASSSQYMNTEAFF. DNA for the CDR3: TGTGCCAGCAGCTCCCAGTACATGAACACTGAAGCTTTCTTT.

The count of this clone is one. The chain employs TRBV18 and TRBJ1-6; 7 nucleotides line up with TRBD1. J was trimmed by 7 bases and V by 1 base; bases with no gene match: 16. Germline assignment: CDR1 KGHSH and CDR2 LQKENI. The CDR3 sequence is 19 residues long. The CDR3 sequence: CASSPQGTEHRVSNSPLHF. The CDR3, as DNA: TGTGCCAGCTCACCACAGGGGACAGAACACCGTGTGAGCAATTCACCCCTCCACTTT.

J is TRBJ1-5 and V is TRBV28; D call uncertain. This CDR3 region has 15 residues. Per the germline V gene, CDR1 is MDHEN and CDR2 is SYDVKM. With 2 bases removed from V and 3 bases from J, the gap between germline ends came to 11 bases. The CDR3 region has the DNA TGTGCCAGCAGTTTAGTGATGGTGGCCAATCAGCCCCAGCATTTT. Translating gives CASSLVMVANQPQHF.

The rearrangement links TRBV27 to TRBJ1-6; TRBD1 agrees at 8 bases. CDR1 and CDR2 (germline): MNHEY, SMNVEV (reference sequence). This CDR3 has 18 amino acids. Losses at the gene ends were 8 bases for V and 8 bases for J; bases not matched to a gene: 20. The CDR3 protein is CASREGDRTIRAYSPLHF. The CDR3 DNA is TGTGCCAGCCGAGAGGGGGACAGGACCATTAGGGCGTATTCACCCCTCCACTTT.

The rearrangement uses TRBV30 and TRBJ2-2; 8 nucleotides agree with TRBD1. There are 15 residues in the CDR3. Germline CDR1 and CDR2: GTSNPN and SVGIG (reference sequence). V lost 5 bases and J lost 3; bases outside the gene matches: 8. For the CDR3, the DNA is TGTGCCTGGGGGCCGGGACAGGAGTACACCGGGGAGCTGTTTTTT. This codes for CAWGPGQEYTGELFF. The complete variable domain, with remaining parts taken from reference TRBV30 and TRBJ2-2, reads SQTIHQWPATLVQPVGSPLSLECTVEGTSNPNLYWYRQAAGRGLQLLFYSVGIGQISSEVPQNLSASRPQDRQFILSSKKLLLSDSGFYLCAWGPGQEYTGELFFGEGSRLTVL.

The chain employs TRBV6-5 and TRBJ1-2; D perhaps matches TRBD1 (5 bases). CDR3 length: 13 residues. Trimming shortened V by 9 bases and J by 0 bases, and 11 bases separated the two germline ends. The germline CDR1 and CDR2 sequences are MNHEY and SVGAGI. CDR3 bases: TGTGCCAGTGGACGGGGGGCTAACTATGGCTACACCTTC. Protein sequence: CASGRGANYGYTF.

This chain links TRBV9 with TRBJ1-1; 7 nucleotides align to TRBD1. The CDR3 totals 15 residues. With 3 bases clipped from V and 1 base from J, the junction kept 6 bases outside the gene matches. Germline V CDR1 and CDR2: SGDLS, YYNGEE. This CDR3 reads CASSATDRANTEAFF. In DNA, the CDR3 is TGTGCCAGCAGCGCCACCGACAGGGCGAACACTGAAGCTTTCTTT.

This rearrangement joins TRBV25-1 to TRBJ1-1; D is possibly TRBD1 (5 bases). This CDR3 spans 11 amino acids. Trimming took 7 bases from V and 6 from J, leaving 9 bases between them. In germline, CDR1 is MGHDK, CDR2 SYGVNS. Written as DNA, the CDR3 is TGTGCCAGCAAGGGGATCGCTGAAGCTTTCTTT. It specifies CASKGIAEAFF.